The T cell receptor beta chain under discussion was sequenced for a study of OX40 agonist ivuxolimab in advanced cancers. Data came from immunoSEQ multiplex PCR; TCRdb stores just in-frame clones and leaves some out. The table shows about 41,000 clones, with 75% to 85% occurring only once. Autoimmune disease history or systemic immunosuppression disqualified patients. Blood draws occurred at baseline, cycle 4 day 1, and cycle 7 day 1. The V gene's germline CDR1 is KGHSH and CDR2 LQKENI. The CDR3 is made up of 16 amino acids. V was clipped by 0 bases and J by 5 bases; unmatched bases: 9. The chain couples TRBV18 to TRBJ2-7; TRBD2 agrees at 8 bases. The material was CD4+ or CD8+ T cells sorted from blood, obtained in a trial of the OX40 agonist ivuxolimab. The TCR originated in an adult with an advanced solid tumor such as melanoma, head and neck, liver or kidney cancer. The CDR3 DNA follows: TGTGCCAGCTCACCACCCGGCGCCAGGCGGGGGGACGAGCAGTACTTC. Translating it yields CASSPPGARRGDEQYF. Filled out from reference TRBV18 and TRBJ2-7, the complete variable domain reads NAGVMQNPRHLVRRRGQEARLRCSPMKGHSHVYWYRQLPEEGLKFMVYLQKENIIDESGMPKERFSAEFPKEGPSILRIQQVVRGDSAAYFCASSPPGARRGDEQYFGPGTRLTVT.